Described below is a single T cell receptor (beta chain) sequence and its context. In the source study's methods: By means of reference gene primer amplification, nucleated cell counts were estimated. Generated by immunoSEQ multiplex PCR, the TCRdb table keeps only in-frame clones and is missing some. V, J and clone size derive from that table, while D and trimming were established from the DNA sequence. The table records under 80,000 clones, 80% of them present only once. These data belong to a study of blood T cell repertoires in COVID-19. The wider study: T cells, B-cell-depleted T cells, or PBMCs provided the cDNA or gDNA that served as material.

The CDR3 is 17 residues long. Unmatched junction bases numbered 13, after V lost 2 bases and J lost 5 bases. Per the germline V gene, CDR1 is SGHTA and CDR2 is FQGNSA. The TCR sequence derives from a human donor in a cohort sampled during active COVID-19. The sequenced sample was peripheral blood. This chain uses TRBV7-2 with TRBJ1-2, with TRBD1 identical over 8 bases. CDR3 protein: CASSLKVGDRGGYGYTF. The CDR3 nucleotides read TGTGCCAGCAGCTTAAAAGTTGGTGACAGGGGAGGGTATGGCTACACCTTC.